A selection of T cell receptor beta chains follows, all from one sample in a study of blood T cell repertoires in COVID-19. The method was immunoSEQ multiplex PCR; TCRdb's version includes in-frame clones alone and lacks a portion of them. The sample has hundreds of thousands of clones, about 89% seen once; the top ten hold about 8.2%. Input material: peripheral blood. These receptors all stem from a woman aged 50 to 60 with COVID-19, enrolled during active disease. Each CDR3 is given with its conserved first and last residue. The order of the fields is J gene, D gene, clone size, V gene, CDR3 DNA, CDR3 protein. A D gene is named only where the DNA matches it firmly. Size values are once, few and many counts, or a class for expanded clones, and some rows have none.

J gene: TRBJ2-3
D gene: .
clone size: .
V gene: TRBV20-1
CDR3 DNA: TGCAGTGCTAGTCCCTATCAGGGAGATACGCAGTATTTT
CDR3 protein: CSASPYQGDTQYF

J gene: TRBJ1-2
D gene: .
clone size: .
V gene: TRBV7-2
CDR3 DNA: TGTGCCAGCAGCTTACAGGGTATGGGGGCGAATGGCTACACCTTC
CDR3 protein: CASSLQGMGANGYTF

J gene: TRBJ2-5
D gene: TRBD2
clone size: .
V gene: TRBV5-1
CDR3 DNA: TGCGCCAGCAGCCTTGTAGCGGGGGGAACCGCCCAAGAGACCCAGTACTTC
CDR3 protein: CASSLVAGGTAQETQYF

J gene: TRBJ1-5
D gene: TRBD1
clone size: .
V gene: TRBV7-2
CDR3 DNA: TGTGCCAGCAGCTTTCAGGGGGCTCGGGGGGAGCCCCAGCATTTT
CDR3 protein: CASSFQGARGEPQHF

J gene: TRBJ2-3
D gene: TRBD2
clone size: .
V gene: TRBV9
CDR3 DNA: TGTGCCAGCAGCCCTCGAACGACTAGCGGGGGGCCAAGGGATACGCAGTATTTT
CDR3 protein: CASSPRTTSGGPRDTQYF

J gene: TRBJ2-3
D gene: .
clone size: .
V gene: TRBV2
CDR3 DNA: TGTGCCAGCAGGAGAGCCGCAGATACGCAGTATTTT
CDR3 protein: CASRRAADTQYF

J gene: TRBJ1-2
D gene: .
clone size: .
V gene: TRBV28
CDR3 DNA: TGTGCCAGCAGTGCATCAGCTAACTATGGCTACACCTTC
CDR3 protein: CASSASANYGYTF

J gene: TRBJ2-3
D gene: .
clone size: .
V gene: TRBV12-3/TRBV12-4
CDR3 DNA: TGTGCCAGCAGTTTGCAGGTCACAGATACGCAGTATTTT
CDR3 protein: CASSLQVTDTQYF

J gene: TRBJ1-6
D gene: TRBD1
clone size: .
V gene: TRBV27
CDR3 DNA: TGTGCCAGCAGCCTAGGACAGGATAATTCACCCCTCCACTTT
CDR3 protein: CASSLGQDNSPLHF

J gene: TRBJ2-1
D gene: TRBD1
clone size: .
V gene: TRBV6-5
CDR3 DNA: TGTGCCAGCGGTAGGGACAGGGTGGCCTACAATGAGCAGTTCTTC
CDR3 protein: CASGRDRVAYNEQFF

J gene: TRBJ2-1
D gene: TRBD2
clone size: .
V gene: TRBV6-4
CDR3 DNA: TGTGCCAGCAGTGGAATAGCGGGGGACTCCTACAATGAGCAGTTCTTC
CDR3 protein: CASSGIAGDSYNEQFF

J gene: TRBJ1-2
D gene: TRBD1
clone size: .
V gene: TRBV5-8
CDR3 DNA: TGTGCCAGCAGGCGGGACAGCGAGGGCTACACCTTC
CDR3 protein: CASRRDSEGYTF

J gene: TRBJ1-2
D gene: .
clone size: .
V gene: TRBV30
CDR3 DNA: TGTGCCTGGTCTGAGGGGGGGCTCTATGGCTACACCTTC
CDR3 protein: CAWSEGGLYGYTF

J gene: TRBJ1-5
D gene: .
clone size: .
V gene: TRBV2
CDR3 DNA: TGTGCCAGCAGTCTAAACAGGCTTAGCAATCAGCCCCAGCATTTT
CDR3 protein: CASSLNRLSNQPQHF

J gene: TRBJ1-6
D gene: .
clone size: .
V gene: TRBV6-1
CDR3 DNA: TGTGCCAGCAGCCCATCGGTATCCCTCCACTTT
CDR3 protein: CASSPSVSLHF

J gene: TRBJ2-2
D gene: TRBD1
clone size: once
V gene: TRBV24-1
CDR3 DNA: TGTGCCACCAGTGATCCAGGGGGCAAGGACACCGGGGAGCTGTTTTTT
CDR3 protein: CATSDPGGKDTGELFF

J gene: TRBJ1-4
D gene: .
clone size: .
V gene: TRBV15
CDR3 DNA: TGTGCCACCAGCAGAGCAGGGGTGGTTGAAAAACTGTTTTTT
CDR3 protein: CATSRAGVVEKLFF

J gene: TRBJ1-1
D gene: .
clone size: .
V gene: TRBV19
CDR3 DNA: TGTGCCAGTAGCTCCAGATCGAACACTGAAGCTTTCTTT
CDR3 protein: CASSSRSNTEAFF

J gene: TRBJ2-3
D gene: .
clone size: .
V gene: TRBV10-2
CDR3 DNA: TGCGCCAGCAGTGGGCGTGCAGGGGACCTACGCACAGATACGCAGTATTTT
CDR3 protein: CASSGRAGDLRTDTQYF

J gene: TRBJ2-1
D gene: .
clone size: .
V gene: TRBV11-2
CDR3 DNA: TGTGCCAGCAGCTTATCTGCCCCGGGTTTGTCGGTAAAGAATGAGCAGTTCTTC
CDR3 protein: CASSLSAPGLSVKNEQFF

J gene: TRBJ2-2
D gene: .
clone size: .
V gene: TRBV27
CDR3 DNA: TGTGCCAGCAGGGACTGGCCTAACCGAAACACCGGGGAGCTGTTTTTT
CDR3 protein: CASRDWPNRNTGELFF

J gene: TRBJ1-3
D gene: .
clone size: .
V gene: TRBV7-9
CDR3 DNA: TGTGCCAGCAGCTCCCGAGGGGAGGGGAAGAAAAGAAACACCATATATTTT
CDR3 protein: CASSSRGEGKKRNTIYF

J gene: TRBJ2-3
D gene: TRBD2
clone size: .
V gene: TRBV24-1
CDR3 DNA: TGTGCCACCAGTGACGCCCTCCCTAGCGGGGGGGCAGGAGATACGCAGTATTTT
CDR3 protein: CATSDALPSGGAGDTQYF

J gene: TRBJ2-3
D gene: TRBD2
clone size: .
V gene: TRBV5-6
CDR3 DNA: TGTGCCAGCACCCCTCTAAGCGGGGAAAATACGCAGTATTTT
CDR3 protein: CASTPLSGENTQYF

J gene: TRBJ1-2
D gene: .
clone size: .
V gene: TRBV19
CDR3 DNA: TGTGCCAGTAGTATACGTAGCTCCTCGGGAGGCTACACCTTC
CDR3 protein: CASSIRSSSGGYTF

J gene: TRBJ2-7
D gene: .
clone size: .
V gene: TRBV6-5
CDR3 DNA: TGTGCCAGCACCGGGACTTTCTCCTACGAGCAGTACTTC
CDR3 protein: CASTGTFSYEQYF

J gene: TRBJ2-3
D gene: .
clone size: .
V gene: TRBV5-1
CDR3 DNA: TGCGCCAGCAGCTTGACGGATTGGGCCGTGGAGCAGTATTTT
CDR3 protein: CASSLTDWAVEQYF

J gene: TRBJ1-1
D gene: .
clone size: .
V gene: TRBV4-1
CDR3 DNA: TGCGCCAGCAGCCTCCAATGGAGACAGACGTTCACTGAAGCTTTCTTT
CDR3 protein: CASSLQWRQTFTEAFF

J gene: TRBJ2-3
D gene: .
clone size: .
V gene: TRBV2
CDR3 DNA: TGTGCCAGCACCGGGGAGTGGACAGCAACAGATACGCAGTATTTT
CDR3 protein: CASTGEWTATDTQYF

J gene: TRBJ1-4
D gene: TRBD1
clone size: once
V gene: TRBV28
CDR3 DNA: TGTGCCAGCAGTTCAGGGGGTGAGGGTGAAAAACTGTTTTTT
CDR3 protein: CASSSGGEGEKLFF

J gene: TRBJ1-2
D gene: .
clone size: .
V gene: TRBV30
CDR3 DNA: TGTGCCTGGAGTGTACGAAGCAGGGTATATAACTATGGCTACACCTTC
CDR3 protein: CAWSVRSRVYNYGYTF

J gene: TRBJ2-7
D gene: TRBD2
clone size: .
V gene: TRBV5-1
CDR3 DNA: TGCGCCAGCAGCTTGTGGCTAGCGGGGGGAACCTACGAGCAGTACTTC
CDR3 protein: CASSLWLAGGTYEQYF

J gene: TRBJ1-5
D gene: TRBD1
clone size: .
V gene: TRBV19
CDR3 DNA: TGTGCCAGTAGTATTTTACTAGGACAGGGGAATGCTCAGCCCCAGCATTTT
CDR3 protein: CASSILLGQGNAQPQHF

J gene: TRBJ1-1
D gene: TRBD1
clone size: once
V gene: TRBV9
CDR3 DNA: TGTGCCAGCAGCGAGGAGGACAGGATTGGGACGGACACTGAAGCTTTCTTT
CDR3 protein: CASSEEDRIGTDTEAFF

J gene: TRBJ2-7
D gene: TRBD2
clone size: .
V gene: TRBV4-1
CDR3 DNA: TGCGCCAGCAGCCAAGAAGTGGCGGGGGGCCTAGACACCTACGAGCAGTACTTC
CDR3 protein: CASSQEVAGGLDTYEQYF

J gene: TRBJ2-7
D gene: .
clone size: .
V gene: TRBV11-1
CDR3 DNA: TGTGCCAGCAGCTTATTTTCGACGGGGGCCTACGAGCAGTACTTC
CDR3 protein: CASSLFSTGAYEQYF

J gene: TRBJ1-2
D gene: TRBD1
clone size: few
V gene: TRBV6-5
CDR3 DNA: TGTGCCAGCAGGTGGACAGGGGAAGTTGGTGGCTACACCTTC
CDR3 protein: CASRWTGEVGGYTF

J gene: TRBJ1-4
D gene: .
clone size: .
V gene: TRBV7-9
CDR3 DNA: TGTGCCAGCAGCTTAGAGGCAGGCTTAAATGAAAAACTGTTTTTT
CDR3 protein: CASSLEAGLNEKLFF

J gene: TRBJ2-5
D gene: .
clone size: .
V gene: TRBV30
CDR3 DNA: TGTGCCTGGAGTCGGGGCGGGGTGCATCAAGAGACCCAGTACTTC
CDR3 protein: CAWSRGGVHQETQYF

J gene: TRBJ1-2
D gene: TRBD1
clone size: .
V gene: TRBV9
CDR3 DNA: TGTGCCAGCAGTCTGGGACAGGGGGGCTATGGCTACACCTTC
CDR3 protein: CASSLGQGGYGYTF

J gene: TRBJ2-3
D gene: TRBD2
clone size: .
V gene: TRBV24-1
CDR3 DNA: TGTGCCACCAGTGCCCCAGCGGGGGACACAGATACGCAGTATTTT
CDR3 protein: CATSAPAGDTDTQYF

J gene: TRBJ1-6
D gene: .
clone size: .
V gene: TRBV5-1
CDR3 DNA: TGCGCCAGTACCCCGGTGGGGCCCGCTGAGTCACCCCTCCACTTT
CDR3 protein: CASTPVGPAESPLHF

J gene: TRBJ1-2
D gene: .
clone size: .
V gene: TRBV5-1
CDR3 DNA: TGCGCCAGCAGCCCGGCGGGAGGGGCCCCGGCCCACTATGGCTACACCTTC
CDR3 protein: CASSPAGGAPAHYGYTF

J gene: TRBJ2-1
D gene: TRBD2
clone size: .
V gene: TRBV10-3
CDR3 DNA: TGTGCCATCAGTGCTAGCGGGGGGTCCAATGAGCAGTTCTTC
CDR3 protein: CAISASGGSNEQFF

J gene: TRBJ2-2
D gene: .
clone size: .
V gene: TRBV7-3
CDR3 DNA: TGTGCCAGCAGCTCCACAAGGGGGAGTGAGGAGCTGTTTTTT
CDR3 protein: CASSSTRGSEELFF

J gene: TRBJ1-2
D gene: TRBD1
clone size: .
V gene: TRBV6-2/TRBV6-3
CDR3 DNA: TGTGCCAGCAGCACTACCGGGACAGGGAACTACTATGGCTACACCTTC
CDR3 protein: CASSTTGTGNYYGYTF

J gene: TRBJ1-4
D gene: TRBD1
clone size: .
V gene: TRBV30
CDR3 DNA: TGTGGACTAAAGACAGGGACGGGTGAAAAACTGTTTTTT
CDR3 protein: CGLKTGTGEKLFF

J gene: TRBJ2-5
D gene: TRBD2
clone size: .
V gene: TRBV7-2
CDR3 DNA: TGTGCCAGCAGTTGGACTAGCGGACAAGAGACCCAGTACTTC
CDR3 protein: CASSWTSGQETQYF

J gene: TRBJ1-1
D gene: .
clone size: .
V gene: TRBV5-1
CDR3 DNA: TGCGCCAGCAGTTTCCCAGGGTGGAATGAAGCTTTCTTT
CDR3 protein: CASSFPGWNEAFF

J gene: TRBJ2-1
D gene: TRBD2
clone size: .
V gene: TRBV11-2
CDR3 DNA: TGTGCCAGCAGCTTGGCCCCTTGGGACAGCGGGGGGCTCTACAATGAGCAGTTCTTC
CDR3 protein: CASSLAPWDSGGLYNEQFF

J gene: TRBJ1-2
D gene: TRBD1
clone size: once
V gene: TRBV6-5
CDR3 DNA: TGTGCCAGCAGGCCGGGACAGCCAAACTATGGCTACACCTTC
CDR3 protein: CASRPGQPNYGYTF

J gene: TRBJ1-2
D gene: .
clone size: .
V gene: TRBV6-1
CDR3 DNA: TGTGCCAGCAGTGAATCGGGGGTTTATGGCTACACCTTC
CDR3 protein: CASSESGVYGYTF

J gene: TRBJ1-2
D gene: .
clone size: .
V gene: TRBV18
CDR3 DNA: TGTGCCAGCTCACCATTCTCGGGGGAGAATGGCTACACCTTC
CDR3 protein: CASSPFSGENGYTF

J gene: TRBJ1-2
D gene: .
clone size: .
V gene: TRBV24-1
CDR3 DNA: TGTGCCACCAGTGACCCCACCCTAGCCTATGGCTACACCTTC
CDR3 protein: CATSDPTLAYGYTF

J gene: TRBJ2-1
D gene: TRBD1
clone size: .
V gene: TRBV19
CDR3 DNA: TGTGCCAGTAGTAAGGGGGCCGGTGAGCAGTTCTTC
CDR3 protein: CASSKGAGEQFF

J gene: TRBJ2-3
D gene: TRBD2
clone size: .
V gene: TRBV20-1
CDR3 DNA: TGCAGTGCTAGGCGGGGGGATACGCAGTATTTT
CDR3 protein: CSARRGDTQYF

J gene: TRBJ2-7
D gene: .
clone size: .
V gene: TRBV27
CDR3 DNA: TGTGCCAGCAGTTTATTTTGGGCAGGGGACTACGAGCAGTACTTC
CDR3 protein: CASSLFWAGDYEQYF